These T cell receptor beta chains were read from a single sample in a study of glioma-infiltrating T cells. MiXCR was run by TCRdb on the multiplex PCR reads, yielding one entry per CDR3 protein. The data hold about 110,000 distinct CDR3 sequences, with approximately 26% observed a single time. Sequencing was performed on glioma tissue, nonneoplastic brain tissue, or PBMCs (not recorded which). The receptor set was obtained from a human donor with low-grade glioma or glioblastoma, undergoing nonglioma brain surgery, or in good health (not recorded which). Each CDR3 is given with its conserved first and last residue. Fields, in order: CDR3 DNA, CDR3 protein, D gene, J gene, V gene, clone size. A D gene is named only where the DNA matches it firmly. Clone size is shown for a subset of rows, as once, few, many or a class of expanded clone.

CDR3 DNA: TGTGCCAGCAGCCCATTTCCGGGACAGGGGGCCTACGAGCAGTACTTC; CDR3 protein: CASSPFPGQGAYEQYF; D gene: TRBD1; J gene: TRBJ2-7; V gene: TRBV7-6; clone size: many
CDR3 DNA: TGTGCCATCAGTGGCCGGGAGGCTAGAGGGTCGGAGACCCAGTACTTC; CDR3 protein: CAISGREARGSETQYF; D gene: TRBD2; J gene: TRBJ2-5; V gene: TRBV10-3; clone size: few
CDR3 DNA: TGTGCCAGCAGAGTAGTGGGACTAGCGGGAGTTGAGCAGTTCTTC; CDR3 protein: CASRVVGLAGVEQFF; D gene: TRBD2; J gene: TRBJ2-1; V gene: TRBV28; clone size: many
CDR3 DNA: TGTTCCAGTGCAGGGGGCCCACAGTTCTTC; CDR3 protein: CSSAGGPQFF; D gene: TRBD1; J gene: TRBJ2-1; V gene: TRBV6-1; clone size: .
CDR3 DNA: TGTGCCAGCAGCTTAGGTCTGGTGCTAGCCCTCCACTTT; CDR3 protein: CASSLGLVLALHF; D gene: .; J gene: TRBJ1-6; V gene: TRBV7-9; clone size: .
CDR3 DNA: TGTGCCATCAGCCGGGACAGACAAGAGACCCAGTACTTC; CDR3 protein: CAISRDRQETQYF; D gene: TRBD1; J gene: TRBJ2-5; V gene: TRBV10-3; clone size: many
CDR3 DNA: TGTGCCAGCAGCCCCCACGGAGCTAACTATGGCTACACCTTC; CDR3 protein: CASSPHGANYGYTF; D gene: .; J gene: TRBJ1-2; V gene: TRBV7-2; clone size: many
CDR3 DNA: TGTGCCACCAGGTCGGAGAAAGGGAACACTGAAGCTTTCTTT; CDR3 protein: CATRSEKGNTEAFF; D gene: .; J gene: TRBJ1-1; V gene: TRBV24-1; clone size: many
CDR3 DNA: TGTGCCAGCAGTTACTCCTTCGGGGCCTATGGCTACACCTTC; CDR3 protein: CASSYSFGAYGYTF; D gene: .; J gene: TRBJ1-2; V gene: TRBV6-5; clone size: many
CDR3 DNA: TGTGCCAGCAGACCGGGACTAGAAAGCACCGGGGAGCTGTTTTTT; CDR3 protein: CASRPGLESTGELFF; D gene: TRBD2; J gene: TRBJ2-2; V gene: TRBV28; clone size: many
CDR3 DNA: TGCAGCGACCGGGGACAGATGAACACTGAAGCTTTCTTT; CDR3 protein: CSDRGQMNTEAFF; D gene: TRBD1; J gene: TRBJ1-1; V gene: TRBV29-1; clone size: many
CDR3 DNA: TGCGCCAGCAGCGGGGAAGGACAGAGCTCTGGAAACACCATATATTTT; CDR3 protein: CASSGEGQSSGNTIYF; D gene: .; J gene: TRBJ1-3; V gene: TRBV5-1; clone size: few
CDR3 DNA: TGTGCCATCAGTGAACCGACAGGGGAGACTGAAGCTTTCTTT; CDR3 protein: CAISEPTGETEAFF; D gene: TRBD1; J gene: TRBJ1-1; V gene: TRBV10-3; clone size: many
CDR3 DNA: TGCAGTGGGACAGGGCCGGCAGATACGCAGTATTTT; CDR3 protein: CSGTGPADTQYF; D gene: TRBD1; J gene: TRBJ2-3; V gene: TRBV20-1; clone size: .
CDR3 DNA: TGTGCCAGCAGTTTTCATCAAAGCGGCTACGAGCAGTACTTC; CDR3 protein: CASSFHQSGYEQYF; D gene: .; J gene: TRBJ2-7; V gene: TRBV12-3/TRBV12-4; clone size: many
CDR3 DNA: TGTGCCAGCAGTTACCCCGCAGGGGGGAAAGACAATGAGCAGTTCTTC; CDR3 protein: CASSYPAGGKDNEQFF; D gene: .; J gene: TRBJ2-1; V gene: TRBV6-5; clone size: many
CDR3 DNA: TGTGCCAGCTCTCAATTCCCGGGACAGGGGCCCTTTAGCAATCGGCCCCAGAATTTT; CDR3 protein: CASSQFPGQGPFSNRPQNF; D gene: TRBD1; J gene: TRBJ1-5; V gene: TRBV18; clone size: .
CDR3 DNA: TGCAGTGCTCCACCCTGGACTAGCGGTTCCTACGAGCAGTACTTC; CDR3 protein: CSAPPWTSGSYEQYF; D gene: TRBD2; J gene: TRBJ2-7; V gene: TRBV20-1; clone size: many
CDR3 DNA: TGTGCCAGCAGCCCGGGTACAACGGGGCAGTACTTC; CDR3 protein: CASSPGTTGQYF; D gene: .; J gene: TRBJ2-7; V gene: TRBV11-2; clone size: few
CDR3 DNA: TGTGCCAGCAGCCCAGGGGGCTCGAGCAATCAGCCCCAGCATTTT; CDR3 protein: CASSPGGSSNQPQHF; D gene: TRBD1; J gene: TRBJ1-5; V gene: TRBV7-2; clone size: medium-sized
CDR3 DNA: TGTGCCAGCAGCTTCGTTCCCGGGACAGGGGAAGAGACCCAGTACTTC; CDR3 protein: CASSFVPGTGEETQYF; D gene: TRBD1; J gene: TRBJ2-5; V gene: TRBV7-9; clone size: many
CDR3 DNA: TGCGCCAGCAGCCAAGATCTCTTGCGAGGGTTTGCCCAGTACTTC; CDR3 protein: CASSQDLLRGFAQYF; D gene: .; J gene: TRBJ2-5; V gene: TRBV4-3; clone size: many
CDR3 DNA: TGTGCCAGCAGTTCCCAGCGTGGGCAGTTCTTC; CDR3 protein: CASSSQRGQFF; D gene: .; J gene: TRBJ2-1; V gene: TRBV27; clone size: many
CDR3 DNA: TGTGCCAGCAGCCAGGGCCACACTCCTAATCAGCCCCAGCATTTT; CDR3 protein: CASSQGHTPNQPQHF; D gene: .; J gene: TRBJ1-5; V gene: TRBV14; clone size: many
CDR3 DNA: TGTGCCAGCAGCGTTATGACAGGAGACTATGGCTACACCTTC; CDR3 protein: CASSVMTGDYGYTF; D gene: .; J gene: TRBJ1-2; V gene: TRBV5-4; clone size: many
CDR3 DNA: TGTGCCAGCCTCCCCCCCTACAGGATGAACACTGAAGCTTTCTTT; CDR3 protein: CASLPPYRMNTEAFF; D gene: .; J gene: TRBJ1-1; V gene: TRBV6-2/TRBV6-3; clone size: many
CDR3 DNA: TGTGCCAGCAGTTCCCTGACTAGCGACTCCTACAATGAGCATTTCTTC; CDR3 protein: CASSSLTSDSYNEHFF; D gene: TRBD2; J gene: TRBJ2-1; V gene: TRBV6-6; clone size: .
CDR3 DNA: TGTGCCAGCAGTCGCGGCAGTAGCGGGGGGGCTAGCACAGATACGCAGTATTTT; CDR3 protein: CASSRGSSGGASTDTQYF; D gene: TRBD2; J gene: TRBJ2-3; V gene: TRBV6-2/TRBV6-3; clone size: many
CDR3 DNA: TGTGCCAGCAGTTACTTCGTCCATTACAATGAGCAGTTCTTC; CDR3 protein: CASSYFVHYNEQFF; D gene: .; J gene: TRBJ2-1; V gene: TRBV6-2/TRBV6-3; clone size: many
CDR3 DNA: TGTGCCAGCAGTCGCCGGACTAGCGGGAGTTACGAGCAGTACTTC; CDR3 protein: CASSRRTSGSYEQYF; D gene: TRBD2; J gene: TRBJ2-7; V gene: TRBV27; clone size: many
CDR3 DNA: TGTGCCAGCAGCCCACGGACAGGGGCTGGAAACACCATATATTTT; CDR3 protein: CASSPRTGAGNTIYF; D gene: TRBD1; J gene: TRBJ1-3; V gene: TRBV11-3; clone size: .
CDR3 DNA: TGTGCCAGCAGTTACTTGACAGGCATTCAGCCCCAGCATTTT; CDR3 protein: CASSYLTGIQPQHF; D gene: .; J gene: TRBJ1-5; V gene: TRBV27; clone size: .
CDR3 DNA: TGCAGCGTTGGCGATGCAGGGGGCTCGTACACTGAAGCTTTCTTT; CDR3 protein: CSVGDAGGSYTEAFF; D gene: TRBD1; J gene: TRBJ1-1; V gene: TRBV29-1; clone size: many
CDR3 DNA: TGTGCCAGCAGTCCCGGGACTAGAGCCTACGAGCAGTACTTC; CDR3 protein: CASSPGTRAYEQYF; D gene: TRBD2; J gene: TRBJ2-7; V gene: TRBV6-1; clone size: many
CDR3 DNA: TGTGCCAGCAGCGTCTCAGAGGCGGGCTCCTACGAGCAGTACTTC; CDR3 protein: CASSVSEAGSYEQYF; D gene: .; J gene: TRBJ2-7; V gene: TRBV3-1; clone size: .
CDR3 DNA: TGTGCCAGCGGCTCTCCCTCCTACGAGCAGTACTTC; CDR3 protein: CASGSPSYEQYF; D gene: .; J gene: TRBJ2-7; V gene: TRBV6-2/TRBV6-3; clone size: many
CDR3 DNA: TGCAGTGCTAGAGGGGACGGCAACACTGAAGCTTTCTTT; CDR3 protein: CSARGDGNTEAFF; D gene: .; J gene: TRBJ1-1; V gene: TRBV20-1; clone size: many
CDR3 DNA: TGCAGTGCTAGAGATGTGAGGCGACTAGCGGGAGGGCCGCGTAATGAGCAGTTCTTC; CDR3 protein: CSARDVRRLAGGPRNEQFF; D gene: TRBD2; J gene: TRBJ2-1; V gene: TRBV20-1; clone size: many
CDR3 DNA: TGTGCCAGCAGCCAAGGGGACCGCGACACTGAAGCTTTCTTT; CDR3 protein: CASSQGDRDTEAFF; D gene: .; J gene: TRBJ1-1; V gene: TRBV4-2; clone size: many
CDR3 DNA: TGTGCCAGCAGTTATAACGAGGAAGCGGGAGCCTACGAGCAGTACTTC; CDR3 protein: CASSYNEEAGAYEQYF; D gene: TRBD2; J gene: TRBJ2-7; V gene: TRBV6-2/TRBV6-3; clone size: many
CDR3 DNA: TGCAGTGCTAGAGATAGTCTCAAGGGATCCTACAATGAGCAGTTCTTC; CDR3 protein: CSARDSLKGSYNEQFF; D gene: .; J gene: TRBJ2-1; V gene: TRBV20-1; clone size: many
CDR3 DNA: TGTGCCAGCAGCTTCCGACGGGACTTCTCCTATAATTCACCCCTCCACTTT; CDR3 protein: CASSFRRDFSYNSPLHF; D gene: .; J gene: TRBJ1-6; V gene: TRBV5-5; clone size: .
CDR3 DNA: TGTGCCAGCAGTTCGGGACAGCTAAATCAGCCCCAGAACTTT; CDR3 protein: CASSSGQLNQPQNF; D gene: TRBD1; J gene: TRBJ1-5; V gene: TRBV27; clone size: .
CDR3 DNA: TGTGCCAGCAGCCCTGGACTAGCGGGTCGAAACGAGCAGTACTTC; CDR3 protein: CASSPGLAGRNEQYF; D gene: TRBD2; J gene: TRBJ2-7; V gene: TRBV5-4; clone size: many
CDR3 DNA: TGTGCCAGCAGCTTAGATGGTAGCGGTTGGTACGAGCAGTACTTC; CDR3 protein: CASSLDGSGWYEQYF; D gene: .; J gene: TRBJ2-7; V gene: TRBV11-3; clone size: many
CDR3 DNA: TGTGCCAGCAGCGTAGGTGAGACTAGGAACGAGCAGTACTTC; CDR3 protein: CASSVGETRNEQYF; D gene: .; J gene: TRBJ2-7; V gene: TRBV9; clone size: .
CDR3 DNA: TGTGCCACCGTACCCGCACAGGGCGGCACAGATACGCAGTATTTT; CDR3 protein: CATVPAQGGTDTQYF; D gene: .; J gene: TRBJ2-3; V gene: TRBV12-3/TRBV12-4; clone size: .
CDR3 DNA: TGTGCCAGCCTTACCTGGACAGGGGAGAGGTATGGCTACACCTTC; CDR3 protein: CASLTWTGERYGYTF; D gene: TRBD1; J gene: TRBJ1-2; V gene: TRBV28; clone size: many
CDR3 DNA: TGTGCCACCAGTGAGACAGGGAAGTTCCAAGAGACCCAGTACTTC; CDR3 protein: CATSETGKFQETQYF; D gene: TRBD1; J gene: TRBJ2-5; V gene: TRBV24-1; clone size: many
CDR3 DNA: TGTGCCAGCACGCTCCGGTCCGACTTAGATTCACCCCTCCACTTT; CDR3 protein: CASTLRSDLDSPLHF; D gene: .; J gene: TRBJ1-6; V gene: TRBV7-9; clone size: few
CDR3 DNA: TGCAGTGCTATTAGGCAGTCGGGAAACACCATATATTTT; CDR3 protein: CSAIRQSGNTIYF; D gene: .; J gene: TRBJ1-3; V gene: TRBV20-1; clone size: many
CDR3 DNA: TGTGCCAGCAGTGCACAGGGAGGTGTCAAAAACATTCAGTACTTC; CDR3 protein: CASSAQGGVKNIQYF; D gene: .; J gene: TRBJ2-4; V gene: TRBV25-1; clone size: many
CDR3 DNA: TGTGCCAGCAGGCTAGCAGGAGGATCCTACAATGAGCAGTTCTTC; CDR3 protein: CASRLAGGSYNEQFF; D gene: .; J gene: TRBJ2-1; V gene: TRBV6-5; clone size: .